The rows below give T cell receptor beta chains drawn from one sample of a study of graft-versus-host responses after intestinal transplantation. Clones were sequenced by immunoSEQ multiplex PCR, and TCRdb holds only the in-frame ones, with some missing. The table lists tens of thousands of clones, approximately 92% of them singletons. Specimen: bone marrow, collected 734 days after intestinal transplantation. The source of these receptors is a human patient who received an intestinal transplant, so some T cells may come from the graft donor. CDR3s include the opening cysteine and the closing phenylalanine or tryptophan. D genes are given only for firm matches. A row's size may be missing; if present it is once, few, many or a size class.

TRBJ2-7,TRBD1,TRBV6-4,-,CASSDDRGGGEQYF,TGTGCCAGCAGTGACGACAGGGGAGGAGGCGAGCAGTACTTC
TRBJ1-2,TRBD1,TRBV5-1,-,CASSSTTGGYGYTF,TGCGCCAGCAGCAGCACGACAGGGGGCTATGGCTACACCTTC
TRBJ2-7,TRBD2,TRBV5-6,-,CASSLAGGPPEQYF,TGTGCCAGCAGCCTAGCGGGAGGGCCTCCCGAGCAGTACTTC
TRBJ2-1,-,TRBV4-1,-,CASSQESGSSYNEQFF,TGCGCCAGCAGCCAAGAGAGCGGTAGCTCCTACAATGAGCAGTTCTTC
TRBJ1-4,TRBD1,TRBV30,-,CAWSTGATNEKLFF,TGTGCCTGGAGTACAGGGGCGACTAATGAAAAACTGTTTTTT
TRBJ1-2,-,TRBV29-1,-,CSVPAAGGPNYGYTF,TGCAGCGTTCCGGCGGCCGGGGGACCTAACTATGGCTACACCTTC
TRBJ2-2,-,TRBV30,-,CAWRPDSGELFF,TGTGCCTGGAGGCCCGATTCCGGGGAGCTGTTTTTT
TRBJ2-3,TRBD2,TRBV11-2,-,CASSLPLLAGMIDTQYF,TGTGCCAGCAGCTTACCCTTGCTAGCGGGTATGATAGATACGCAGTATTTT
TRBJ2-5,-,TRBV6-6,-,CASSYVREETQYF,TGTGCCAGCAGTTACGTTAGGGAAGAGACCCAGTACTTC
TRBJ2-1,TRBD2,TRBV7-3,-,CASSPTSGDNEQFF,TGTGCCAGCAGCCCGACTAGCGGGGACAATGAGCAGTTCTTC
TRBJ2-3,-,TRBV5-1,-,CASSLGQGGADTQYF,TGCGCCAGCAGCTTGGGGCAGGGGGGCGCAGATACGCAGTATTTT
TRBJ1-2,-,TRBV6-5,once,CASSYSESNGYTF,TGTGCCAGCAGTTACTCGGAGAGTAACGGCTACACCTTC
TRBJ2-7,TRBD2,TRBV19,-,CASSPRLAGGSYEQYF,TGTGCCAGTAGTCCGCGACTAGCGGGGGGCTCCTACGAGCAGTACTTC
TRBJ2-7,TRBD1,TRBV6-6,-,CASSLGTDSYEQYF,TGTGCCAGCAGTTTAGGGACAGATTCCTACGAGCAGTACTTC
TRBJ1-2,-,TRBV28,-,CASSLWGFSYGYTF,TGTGCCAGCAGTTTATGGGGGTTTTCCTATGGCTACACCTTC
TRBJ2-3,TRBD2,TRBV11-2,-,CASSFTSGGTDTQYF,TGTGCCAGCAGCTTCACTAGCGGGGGCACAGATACGCAGTATTTT
TRBJ1-2,-,TRBV10-3,-,CATTGLYGYTF,TGTGCCACCACAGGGTTGTATGGCTACACCTTC
TRBJ1-1,-,TRBV9,-,CASSVSTTNPRDEAFF,TGTGCCAGCAGCGTTTCGACAACTAATCCGAGGGATGAAGCTTTCTTT
TRBJ2-5,-,TRBV7-7,once,CASSLALRLGETQYF,TGTGCCAGCAGCTTAGCCCTCCGGTTGGGAGAGACCCAGTACTTC
TRBJ1-1,TRBD1,TRBV9,-,CASSDRGRSTEAFF,TGTGCCAGCAGCGACAGGGGGCGCTCCACTGAAGCTTTCTTT
TRBJ2-5,-,TRBV5-6,-,CASSLVLSGSETQYF,TGTGCCAGCAGCTTGGTCCTCTCCGGATCGGAGACCCAGTACTTC
TRBJ1-1,TRBD1,TRBV7-9,-,CASSPLQGVGTEAFF,TGTGCCAGCAGCCCCCTCCAGGGGGTGGGCACTGAAGCTTTCTTT
TRBJ2-1,-,TRBV10-3,-,CAISDTSGLTRSSYNEQFF,TGTGCCATCAGTGATACCTCCGGACTCACGAGATCCTCCTACAATGAGCAGTTCTTC
TRBJ1-1,TRBD1,TRBV7-6,-,CATDSDRLFDTEAFF,TGTGCCACCGACTCGGACAGGCTGTTCGACACTGAAGCTTTCTTT
TRBJ2-1,-,TRBV7-7,-,CASSLSEASYNEQFF,TGTGCCAGCAGCTTATCGGAGGCCTCCTACAATGAGCAGTTCTTC
TRBJ1-1,-,TRBV7-9,-,CASSVGGGAGAFF,TGTGCCAGCAGCGTAGGGGGGGGTGCCGGAGCTTTCTTT
TRBJ2-1,-,TRBV20-1,-,CSAGLQFF,TGCAGTGCCGGACTACAGTTCTTC
TRBJ2-7,TRBD2,TRBV5-4,-,CASSLGLAGGYEQYF,TGTGCCAGCAGCTTGGGACTAGCGGGGGGATACGAGCAGTACTTC
TRBJ2-1,-,TRBV18,-,CASLPFRDNHNEQFF,TGTGCCAGCCTTCCGTTCCGGGACAACCACAATGAGCAGTTCTTC
TRBJ1-3,-,TRBV28,-,CASRRWEGNTIYF,TGTGCCAGCAGGAGGTGGGAAGGAAACACCATATATTTT
TRBJ2-3,TRBD1,TRBV19,-,CASRWTGTTDTQYF,TGTGCCAGTAGGTGGACAGGGACTACAGATACGCAGTATTTT
TRBJ1-6,TRBD1,TRBV18,-,CASSPRTGEEGNSPLHF,TGTGCCAGCTCACCGAGGACAGGGGAAGAGGGTAATTCACCCCTCCACTTT
TRBJ1-1,TRBD1,TRBV10-3,-,CAISGRDRAGSMNTEAFF,TGTGCCATCAGTGGGAGGGACAGGGCTGGAAGTATGAACACTGAAGCTTTCTTT
TRBJ1-5,-,TRBV6-5,-,CASSQPLGLGQPQHF,TGTGCCAGCAGTCAACCCCTGGGGCTCGGTCAGCCCCAGCATTTT
TRBJ2-7,-,TRBV15,-,CATSRPGVGSYEQYF,TGTGCCACCAGCAGGCCAGGGGTAGGGTCCTACGAGCAGTACTTC
TRBJ1-5,-,TRBV18,-,CASSPVDSNQPQHF,TGTGCCAGCTCACCGGTAGATAGCAATCAGCCCCAGCATTTT
TRBJ2-7,TRBD1,TRBV5-1,-,CASRPDRGILPWGYEQYF,TGCGCCAGCAGACCGGACAGGGGGATCCTTCCGTGGGGCTACGAGCAGTACTTC
TRBJ2-7,-,TRBV14,-,CASSENYEQYF,TGTGCCAGCAGCGAAAACTACGAGCAGTACTTC
TRBJ2-7,-,TRBV28,-,CACPPYEQYF,TGTGCCTGTCCCCCATACGAGCAGTACTTC
TRBJ2-5,TRBD2,TRBV28,-,CASRTRGTSGRQTQYF,TGTGCCAGCAGGACGCGCGGGACTAGCGGGAGACAGACCCAGTACTTC
TRBJ1-1,-,TRBV6-5,-,CASSYSRGVNTEAFF,TGTGCCAGCAGTTACTCTAGGGGGGTAAACACTGAAGCTTTCTTT
TRBJ2-3,TRBD2,TRBV11-2,-,CASSLVRLAGVSDTQYF,TGTGCCAGCAGCTTAGTTAGGCTAGCGGGAGTGTCAGATACGCAGTATTTT
TRBJ2-3,TRBD2,TRBV19,-,CASSMFGGRATDTQYF,TGTGCCAGTAGTATGTTCGGCGGGAGGGCCACAGATACGCAGTATTTT
TRBJ1-6,-,TRBV19,few,CASRRHGDNSPLHF,TGTGCCAGTAGACGGCACGGTGATAATTCACCCCTCCACTTT